This T cell receptor beta chain derives from a study of OX40 agonist ivuxolimab in advanced cancers. Regarding the study as a whole: Low clonal expansion, among the lowest seen, marked partial responders at 0.1-3.0 mg/kg.

Systemic immunosuppression or a history of autoimmune disease excluded patients. Profiling relied on immunoSEQ multiplex PCR, and the TCRdb table lists in-frame clones only, not all of them. The data hold tens of thousands of clones, with 75% to 90% observed a single time. A word on this clone: Its specificity is unknown.

The receptor's source is an adult with an advanced solid tumor such as melanoma, head and neck, liver or kidney cancer. This specimen was CD4+ or CD8+ T cells sorted from blood, taken in a trial of the OX40 agonist ivuxolimab.

The CDR3 loop reads CAWSGNSQPQHF. In DNA, the CDR3 is TGTGCCTGGAGTGGGAATAGTCAGCCCCAGCATTTT. J is TRBJ1-5 and V is TRBV30; D remains unclear. V dropped 1 base and J dropped 6 bases, with 7 bases sitting between them. CDR3 length: 12 residues. The germline CDR1 and CDR2 sequences are GTSNPN and SVGIG (reference sequence).